Below, one T cell receptor beta chain is given with its context. Its specificity is not known. Unmatched junction bases numbered 11, after V lost 6 bases and J lost 6 bases. CDR3 length: 15 amino acids. Germline CDR1 and CDR2: MNHEY and SVGAGI. The data were taken from a study of vaccination effects on CD4 cells after COVID-19. As for the study in general: The authors sampled three convalescent patients early and late after vaccination.

TCRdb's copy holds only in-frame clones and misses some; the assay was immunoSEQ multiplex PCR. The table records about 44,000 clones, around 80% of them present only once. Upon completion of about ten days in culture, CD4+ T cells were isolated. Confirmation by PCR established that the person had SARS-CoV-2 infection between March and December 2020. Each participant received a vaccine that was either BNT162b2 or mRNA-1273, given as two doses. Findings and caveats of the study: The study found marked clonal contraction of infection- and vaccine-induced clones late after vaccination.

The specimen comprised CD4+ T cells from PBMCs cultured without peptide, sampled after COVID-19 vaccination. The V gene is TRBV6-5, the J gene TRBJ2-1; 7 nucleotides align to TRBD2. The source is a human donor who had a prior SARS-CoV-2 infection. CDR3 loop: CASSLGLEGPNEQFF. DNA for the CDR3: TGTGCCAGCAGCCTCGGACTAGAGGGCCCCAATGAGCAGTTCTTC.